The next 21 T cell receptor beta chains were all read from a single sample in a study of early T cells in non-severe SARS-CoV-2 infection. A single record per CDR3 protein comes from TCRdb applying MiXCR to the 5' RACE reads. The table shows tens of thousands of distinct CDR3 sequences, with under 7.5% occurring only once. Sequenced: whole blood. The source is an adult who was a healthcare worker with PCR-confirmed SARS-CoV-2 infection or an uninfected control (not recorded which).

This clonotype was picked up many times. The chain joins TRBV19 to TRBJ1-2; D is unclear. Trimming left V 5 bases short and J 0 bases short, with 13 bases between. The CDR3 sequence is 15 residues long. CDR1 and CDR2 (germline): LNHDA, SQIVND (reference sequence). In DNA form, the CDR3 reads TGTGCCAGTAGTTTCGGTGACTTCACTAACTATGGCTACACCTTC. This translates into CASSFGDFTNYGYTF.

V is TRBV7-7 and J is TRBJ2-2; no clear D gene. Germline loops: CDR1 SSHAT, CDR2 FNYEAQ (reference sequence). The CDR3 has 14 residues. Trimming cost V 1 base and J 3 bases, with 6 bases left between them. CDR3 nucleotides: TGTGCCAGCAGCTTAGACAGTCACACCGGGGAGCTGTTTTTT. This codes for CASSLDSHTGELFF.

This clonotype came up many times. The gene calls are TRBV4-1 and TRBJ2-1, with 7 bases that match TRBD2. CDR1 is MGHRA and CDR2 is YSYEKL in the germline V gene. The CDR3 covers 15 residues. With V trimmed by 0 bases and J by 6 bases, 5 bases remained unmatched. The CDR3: CASSQDLGLSNEQFF. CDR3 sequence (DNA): TGCGCCAGCAGCCAAGATCTGGGACTAAGCAATGAGCAGTTCTTC.

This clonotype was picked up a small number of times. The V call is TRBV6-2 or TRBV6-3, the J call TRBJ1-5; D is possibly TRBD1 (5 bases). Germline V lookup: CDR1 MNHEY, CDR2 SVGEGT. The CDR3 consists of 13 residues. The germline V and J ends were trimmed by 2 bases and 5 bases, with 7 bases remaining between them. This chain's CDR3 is CASSYRGDQPQHF. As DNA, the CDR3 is TGTGCCAGCAGTTACAGGGGAGATCAGCCCCAGCATTTT.

CDR3 coding DNA: TGCGCCAGCAGCTTGAGCGCGGCAGGGGATTTGGATACGCAGTATTTT. This encodes CASSLSAAGDLDTQYF. The rearrangement links TRBV5-1 to TRBJ2-3; D may be TRBD1 (6 bases). Trimming stripped 1 base from V and 6 bases from J, with 18 bases between. The germline V gene encodes CDR1 SGHRS and CDR2 YFSETQ. The CDR3 consists of 16 residues.

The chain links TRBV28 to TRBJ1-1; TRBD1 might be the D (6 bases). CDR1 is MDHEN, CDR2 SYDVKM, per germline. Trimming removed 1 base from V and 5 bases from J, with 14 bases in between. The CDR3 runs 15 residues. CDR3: CASSLSTRGRTEAFF. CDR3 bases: TGTGCCAGCAGTTTATCCACGAGGGGGAGGACTGAAGCTTTCTTT.

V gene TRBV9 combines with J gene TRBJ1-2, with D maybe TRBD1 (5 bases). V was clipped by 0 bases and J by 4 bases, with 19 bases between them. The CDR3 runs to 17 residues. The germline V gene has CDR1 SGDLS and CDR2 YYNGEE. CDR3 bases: TGTGCCAGCAGCGTAGCTATCCATCCGGGACGGCTCTATGGCTACACCTTC. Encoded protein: CASSVAIHPGRLYGYTF.

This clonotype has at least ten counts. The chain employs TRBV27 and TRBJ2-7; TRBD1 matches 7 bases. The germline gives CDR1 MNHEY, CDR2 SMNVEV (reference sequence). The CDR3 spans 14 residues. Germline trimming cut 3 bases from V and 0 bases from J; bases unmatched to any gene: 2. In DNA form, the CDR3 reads TGTGCCAGCAGTTTCGGGGACAGCTCCTACGAGCAGTACTTC. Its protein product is CASSFGDSSYEQYF.

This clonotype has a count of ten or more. The CDR3 reads CASSYFARGPNGYTF. The CDR3 region has the DNA TGTGCCAGCAGTTACTTCGCCAGGGGACCAAATGGCTACACCTTC. This chain uses TRBV6-6 with TRBJ1-2, with D perhaps TRBD1 (6 bases). V lost 1 base and J lost 6, with 15 bases in between. The CDR3 sequence is 15 residues long. Germline lookup yields CDR1 MNHNY and CDR2 SVGAGI (reference sequence).

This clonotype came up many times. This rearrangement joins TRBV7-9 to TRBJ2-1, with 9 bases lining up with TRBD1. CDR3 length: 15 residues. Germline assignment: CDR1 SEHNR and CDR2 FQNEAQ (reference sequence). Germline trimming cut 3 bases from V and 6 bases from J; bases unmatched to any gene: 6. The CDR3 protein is CASSFLTGGSNEQFF. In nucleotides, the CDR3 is TGTGCCAGCAGCTTCCTGACAGGGGGGTCCAATGAGCAGTTCTTC.

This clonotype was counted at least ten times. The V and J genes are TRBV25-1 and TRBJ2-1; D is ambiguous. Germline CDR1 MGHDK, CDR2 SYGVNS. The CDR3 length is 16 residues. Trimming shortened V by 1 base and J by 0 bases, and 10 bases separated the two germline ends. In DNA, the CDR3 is TGTGCCAGCAGTGAATCGAGGAGCTCCTCCTACAATGAGCAGTTCTTC. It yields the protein CASSESRSSSYNEQFF.

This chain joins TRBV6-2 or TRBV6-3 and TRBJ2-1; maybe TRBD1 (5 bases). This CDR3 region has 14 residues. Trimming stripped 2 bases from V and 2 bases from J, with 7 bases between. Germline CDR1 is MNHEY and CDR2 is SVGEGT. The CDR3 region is CASSYVQAYNEQFF. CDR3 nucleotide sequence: TGTGCCAGCAGTTACGTACAGGCCTACAATGAGCAGTTCTTC.

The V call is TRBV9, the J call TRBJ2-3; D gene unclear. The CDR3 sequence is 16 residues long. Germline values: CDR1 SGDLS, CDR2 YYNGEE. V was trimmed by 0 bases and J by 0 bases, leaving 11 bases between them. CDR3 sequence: CASSVDHTASTDTQYF. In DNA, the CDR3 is TGTGCCAGCAGCGTAGACCACACTGCTAGCACAGATACGCAGTATTTT.

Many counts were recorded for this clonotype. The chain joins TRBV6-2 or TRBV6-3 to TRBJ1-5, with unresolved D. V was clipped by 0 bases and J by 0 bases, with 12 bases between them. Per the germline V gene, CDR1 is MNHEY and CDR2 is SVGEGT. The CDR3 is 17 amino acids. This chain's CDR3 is CASSYSTTFPSNQPQHF. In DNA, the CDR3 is TGTGCCAGCAGTTACTCGACGACTTTCCCTAGCAATCAGCCCCAGCATTTT.

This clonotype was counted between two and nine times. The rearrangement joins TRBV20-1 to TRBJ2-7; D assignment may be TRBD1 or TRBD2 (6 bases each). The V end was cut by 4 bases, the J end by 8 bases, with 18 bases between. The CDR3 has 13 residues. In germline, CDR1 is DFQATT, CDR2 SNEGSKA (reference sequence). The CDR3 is CSATPPGAEKQYF. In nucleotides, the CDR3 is TGCAGTGCTACCCCTCCGGGGGCGGAAAAGCAGTACTTC.

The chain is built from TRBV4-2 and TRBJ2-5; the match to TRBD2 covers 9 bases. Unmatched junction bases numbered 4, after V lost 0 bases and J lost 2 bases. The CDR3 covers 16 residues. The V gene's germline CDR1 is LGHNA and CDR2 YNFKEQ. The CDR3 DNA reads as TGTGCCAGCAGCCAAGATAGACTAGCGGTACAAGAGACCCAGTACTTC. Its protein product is CASSQDRLAVQETQYF.

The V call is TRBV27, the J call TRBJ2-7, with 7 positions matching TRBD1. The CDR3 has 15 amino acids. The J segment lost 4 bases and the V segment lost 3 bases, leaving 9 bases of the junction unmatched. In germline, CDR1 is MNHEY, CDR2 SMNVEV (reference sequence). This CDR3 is CASSFTGTEGYEQYF. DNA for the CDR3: TGTGCCAGCAGTTTTACCGGGACAGAGGGTTACGAGCAGTACTTC.

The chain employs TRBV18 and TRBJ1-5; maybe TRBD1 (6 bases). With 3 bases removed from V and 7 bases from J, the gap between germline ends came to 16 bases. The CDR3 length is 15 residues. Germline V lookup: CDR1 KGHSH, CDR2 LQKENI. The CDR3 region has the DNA TGTGCCAGCTCACCGAACAGGGTAAAGGAGCAGCCCCAGCATTTT. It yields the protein CASSPNRVKEQPQHF. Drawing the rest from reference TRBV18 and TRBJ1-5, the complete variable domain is NAGVMQNPRHLVRRRGQEARLRCSPMKGHSHVYWYRQLPEEGLKFMVYLQKENIIDESGMPKERFSAEFPKEGPSILRIQQVVRGDSAAYFCASSPNRVKEQPQHFGDGTRLSIL.

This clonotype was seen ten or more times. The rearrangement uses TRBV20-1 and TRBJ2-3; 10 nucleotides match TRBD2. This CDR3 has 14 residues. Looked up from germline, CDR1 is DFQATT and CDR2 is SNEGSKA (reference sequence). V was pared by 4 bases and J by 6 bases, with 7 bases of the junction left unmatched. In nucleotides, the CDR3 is TGCAGTGCTACGACTAGCGGGCTTGGGGATACGCAGTATTTT. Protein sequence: CSATTSGLGDTQYF.

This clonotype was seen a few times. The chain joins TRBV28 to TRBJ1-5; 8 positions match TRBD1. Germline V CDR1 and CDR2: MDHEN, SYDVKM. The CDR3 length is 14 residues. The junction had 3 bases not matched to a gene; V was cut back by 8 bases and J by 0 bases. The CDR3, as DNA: TGTGCCAGCGGGACAGGCCATAGCAATCAGCCCCAGCATTTT. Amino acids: CASGTGHSNQPQHF.

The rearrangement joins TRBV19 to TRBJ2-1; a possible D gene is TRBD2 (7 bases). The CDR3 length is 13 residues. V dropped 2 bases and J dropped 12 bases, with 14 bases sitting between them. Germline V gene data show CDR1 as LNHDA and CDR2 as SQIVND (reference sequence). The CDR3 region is CASSIMAGALQFF. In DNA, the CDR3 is TGTGCCAGTAGTATAATGGCGGGGGCCCTGCAGTTCTTC.